This T cell receptor beta chain was retrieved from a study of shared clonotypes between healthy human individuals. This clone was detected only once. This CDR3 spans 16 amino acids. V gave up 5 bases and J gave up 1 base; unmatched junction bases: 10. Germline lookup yields CDR1 SGHRS and CDR2 YFSETQ. Data came from immunoSEQ multiplex PCR; TCRdb stores just in-frame clones and leaves some out. The table has about 2.4 million clones, 90% to 95% seen once. The chain is built from TRBV5-1 and TRBJ2-5, with 8 bases matching TRBD2. The source of this sequence is a man aged 18 to 30 in good health. Some clones in this sample may be carry-over from other donors' samples. Sequenced: naive CD4+ T cells from PBMCs. Subset indicated: CD45RA+ positively selected. CDR3 in amino acids: CASSMGLAGPQETQYF. The CDR3 DNA is TGCGCCAGCAGTATGGGGTTAGCGGGACCCCAAGAGACCCAGTACTTC.